These T cell receptor beta chains were read from a single sample in a study of T cells after yellow fever vaccination. TCRdb itself ran the 5' RACE reads through MiXCR, one entry per CDR3 protein. The sample yields hundreds of thousands of distinct CDR3 sequences, approximately 16% seen once. Sequenced here: PBMCs, sampled more than 4 days after the first yellow fever vaccination. Receptors were obtained from a young man who received the YFV17D yellow fever vaccine. The CDR3 runs from the conserved cysteine through the conserved F or W. D genes are given only for firm matches. Clone size appears in some rows only: once, few, many, or a class for an expanded clone.

>-|TRBJ2-3|TRBV20-1|few
TGCAGTGCTAACTTTATCAGCACAGATACGCAGTATTTT
CSANFISTDTQYF
>-|TRBJ1-5|TRBV15|-
TGTGCCACCAGTAGGCAGGGGCGGACACAGCCCCAGCATTTT
CATSRQGRTQPQHF
>-|TRBJ2-1|TRBV18|-
TGTGCCAGCTCACCACGGACAGTCAATGAGCAGTTCTTC
CASSPRTVNEQFF
>TRBD1|TRBJ2-7|TRBV5-1|-
TGCGCCAGCAGCTGGCCGAGGACAGGGGCTTCCCACGAGCAGTACTTC
CASSWPRTGASHEQYF
>-|TRBJ1-5|TRBV29-1|-
TGCAGCGTTGAAGATGCTCAGCCCCAGCATTTT
CSVEDAQPQHF
>TRBD1|TRBJ1-6|TRBV6-5|-
TGTGCCAGCAGACGGGGACAGGGATGGGATTCACCCCTCCACTTT
CASRRGQGWDSPLHF
>-|TRBJ1-1|TRBV6-2/TRBV6-3|-
TGTGCCAGCAGGGAGAATAACACTGAAGCTTTCTTT
CASRENNTEAFF
>-|TRBJ2-1|TRBV5-4|few
TGTGCCAGCAGCTTGGCTTCCGGGCGCCTTATTAATGAGCAGTTCTTC
CASSLASGRLINEQFF
>-|TRBJ1-2|TRBV27|few
TGTGCCAGCAGAGTCTTGGGGGACTATGGCTACACCTTC
CASRVLGDYGYTF
>-|TRBJ1-2|TRBV7-9|-
TGTGCCAGCAGCCCCGCAGGGCTCTATGGCTACACCTTC
CASSPAGLYGYTF
>-|TRBJ1-1|TRBV7-2|-
TGTGCCAGCAGCCCAACAGGACAAGCTTTCTTT
CASSPTGQAFF
>-|TRBJ2-1|TRBV2|-
TGTGCCAGCAGACTAAAACCCCCGGGACGCCTATACAATGAGCAGTTCTTC
CASRLKPPGRLYNEQFF
>TRBD1|TRBJ2-7|TRBV20-1|few
TGCAGTGCTAGGGAGGACAGGGGGTACGAGCAGTACTTC
CSAREDRGYEQYF
>TRBD2|TRBJ2-7|TRBV7-9|few
TGTGCCAGCAGCCAGCGGGGGGCCTACGAGCAGTACTTC
CASSQRGAYEQYF
>-|TRBJ1-5|TRBV20-1|-
TGCAGTGCTTCAAGAGGCAGGGGAGGCGGCAATCAGCCCCAGCATTTT
CSASRGRGGGNQPQHF
>TRBD1|TRBJ1-1|TRBV6-5|few
TGTGCCAGCAGTTACTCAGGACAGGGGAACACTGAAGCTTTCTTT
CASSYSGQGNTEAFF